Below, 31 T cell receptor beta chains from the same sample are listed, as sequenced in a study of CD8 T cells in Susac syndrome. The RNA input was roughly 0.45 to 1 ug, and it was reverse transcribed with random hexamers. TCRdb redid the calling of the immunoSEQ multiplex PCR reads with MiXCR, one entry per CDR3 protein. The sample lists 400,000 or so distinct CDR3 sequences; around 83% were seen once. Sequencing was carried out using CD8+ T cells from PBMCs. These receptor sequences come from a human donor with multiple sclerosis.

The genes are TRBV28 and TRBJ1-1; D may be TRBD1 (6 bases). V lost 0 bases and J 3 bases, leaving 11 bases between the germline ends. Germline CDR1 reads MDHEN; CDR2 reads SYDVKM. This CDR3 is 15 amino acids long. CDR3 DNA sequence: TGTGCCAGCAGTTTATGCGGGGGGCGGCACACTGAAGCTTTCTTT. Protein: CASSLCGGRHTEAFF.

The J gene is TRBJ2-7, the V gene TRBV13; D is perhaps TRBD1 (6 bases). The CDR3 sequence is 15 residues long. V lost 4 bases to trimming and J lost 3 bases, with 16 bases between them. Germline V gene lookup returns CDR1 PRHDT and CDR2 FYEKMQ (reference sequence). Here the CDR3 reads CASSSLGDTHYEQYF. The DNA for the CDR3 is TGTGCCAGCAGCTCCCTCGGGGACACACACTACGAGCAGTACTTC.

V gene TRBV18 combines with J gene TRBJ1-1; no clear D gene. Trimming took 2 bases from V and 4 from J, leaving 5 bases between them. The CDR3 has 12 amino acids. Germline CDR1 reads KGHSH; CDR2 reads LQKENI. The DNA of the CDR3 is TGTGCCAGCTCACCAGGAATCACTGAAGCTTTCTTT. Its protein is CASSPGITEAFF. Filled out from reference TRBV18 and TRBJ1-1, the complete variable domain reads NAGVMQNPRHLVRRRGQEARLRCSPMKGHSHVYWYRQLPEEGLKFMVYLQKENIIDESGMPKERFSAEFPKEGPSILRIQQVVRGDSAAYFCASSPGITEAFFGQGTRLTVV.

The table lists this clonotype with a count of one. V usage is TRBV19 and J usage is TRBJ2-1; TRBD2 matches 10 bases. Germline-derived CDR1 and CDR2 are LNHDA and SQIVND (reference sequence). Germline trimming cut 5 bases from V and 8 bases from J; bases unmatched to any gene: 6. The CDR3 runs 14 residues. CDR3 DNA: TGTGCCAGTAGTGTCCTAGCGGGAGATGATGAGCAGTTCTTC. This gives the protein CASSVLAGDDEQFF.

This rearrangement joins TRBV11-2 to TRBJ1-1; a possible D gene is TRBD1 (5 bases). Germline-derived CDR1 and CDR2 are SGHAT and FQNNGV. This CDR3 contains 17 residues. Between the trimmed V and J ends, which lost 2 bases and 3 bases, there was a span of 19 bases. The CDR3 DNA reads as TGTGCCAGCAGCTTATATATTGGGGGGGATTTGGACACTGAAGCTTTCTTT. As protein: CASSLYIGGDLDTEAFF.

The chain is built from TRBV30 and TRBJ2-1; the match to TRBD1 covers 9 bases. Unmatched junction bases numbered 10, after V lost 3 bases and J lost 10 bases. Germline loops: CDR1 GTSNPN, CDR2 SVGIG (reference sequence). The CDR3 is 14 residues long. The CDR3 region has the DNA TGTGCCTGGAGCCAATTACAGGGGGCTCAGGAGCAGTTCTTC. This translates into CAWSQLQGAQEQFF. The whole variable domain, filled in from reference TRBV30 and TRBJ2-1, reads SQTIHQWPATLVQPVGSPLSLECTVEGTSNPNLYWYRQAAGRGLQLLFYSVGIGQISSEVPQNLSASRPQDRQFILSSKKLLLSDSGFYLCAWSQLQGAQEQFFGPGTRLTVL.

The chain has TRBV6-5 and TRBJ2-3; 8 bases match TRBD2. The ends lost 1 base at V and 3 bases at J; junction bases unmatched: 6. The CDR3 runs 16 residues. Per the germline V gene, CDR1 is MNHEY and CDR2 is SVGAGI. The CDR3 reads CASSYLTGTRTDTQYF. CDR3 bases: TGTGCCAGCAGTTACTTGACCGGGACTAGAACAGATACGCAGTATTTT.

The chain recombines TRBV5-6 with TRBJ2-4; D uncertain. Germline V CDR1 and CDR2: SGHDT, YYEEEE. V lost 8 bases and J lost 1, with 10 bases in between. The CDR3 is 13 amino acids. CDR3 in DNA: TGTGCCAGTTCGGTACTGGCCAAAAACATTCAGTACTTC. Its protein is CASSVLAKNIQYF.

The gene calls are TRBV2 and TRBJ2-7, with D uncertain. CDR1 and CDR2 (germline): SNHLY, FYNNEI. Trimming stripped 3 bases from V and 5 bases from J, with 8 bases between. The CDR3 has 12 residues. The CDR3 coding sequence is TGTGCCAGCAGTGACCCGGTCCACGAGCAGTACTTC. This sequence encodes CASSDPVHEQYF.

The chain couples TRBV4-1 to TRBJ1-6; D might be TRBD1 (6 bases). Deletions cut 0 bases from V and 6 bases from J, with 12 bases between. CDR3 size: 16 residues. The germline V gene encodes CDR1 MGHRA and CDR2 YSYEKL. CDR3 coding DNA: TGCGCCAGCAGCCAAGAGTCAGGGGAAATTAATTCACCCCTCCACTTT. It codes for CASSQESGEINSPLHF.

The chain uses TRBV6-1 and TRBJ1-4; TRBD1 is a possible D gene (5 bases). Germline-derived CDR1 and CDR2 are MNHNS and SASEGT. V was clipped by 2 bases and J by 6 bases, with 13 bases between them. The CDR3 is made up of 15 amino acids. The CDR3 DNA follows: TGTGCCAGCAGTGAAATAAGTGGGACCGATGAAAAACTGTTTTTT. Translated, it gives CASSEISGTDEKLFF.

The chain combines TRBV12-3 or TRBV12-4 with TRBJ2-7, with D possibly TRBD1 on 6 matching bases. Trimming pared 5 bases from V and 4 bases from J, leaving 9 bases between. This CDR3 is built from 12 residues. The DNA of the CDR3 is TGTGCCAGCAGTCCAGGGGTTTACGAGCAGTACTTC. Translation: CASSPGVYEQYF.

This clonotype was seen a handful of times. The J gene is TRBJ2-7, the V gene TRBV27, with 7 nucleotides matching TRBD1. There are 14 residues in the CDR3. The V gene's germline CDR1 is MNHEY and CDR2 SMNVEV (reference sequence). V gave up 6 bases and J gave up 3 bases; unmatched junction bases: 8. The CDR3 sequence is CASRPDRDHYEQYF. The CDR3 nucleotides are TGTGCCAGCAGACCTGACAGGGACCACTACGAGCAGTACTTC.

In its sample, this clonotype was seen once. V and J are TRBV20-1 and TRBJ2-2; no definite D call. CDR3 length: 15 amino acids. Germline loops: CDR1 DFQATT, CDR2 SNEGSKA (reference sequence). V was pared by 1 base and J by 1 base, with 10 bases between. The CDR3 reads CSARVVGLNTGELFF. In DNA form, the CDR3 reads TGCAGTGCTAGAGTGGTAGGGCTGAACACCGGGGAGCTGTTTTTT.

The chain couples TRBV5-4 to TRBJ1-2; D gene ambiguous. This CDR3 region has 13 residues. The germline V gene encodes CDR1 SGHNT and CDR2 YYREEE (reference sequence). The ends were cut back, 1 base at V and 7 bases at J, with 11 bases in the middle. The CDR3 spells CASSLTFFGGYTF. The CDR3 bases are TGTGCCAGCAGCTTGACTTTTTTCGGTGGCTACACCTTC.

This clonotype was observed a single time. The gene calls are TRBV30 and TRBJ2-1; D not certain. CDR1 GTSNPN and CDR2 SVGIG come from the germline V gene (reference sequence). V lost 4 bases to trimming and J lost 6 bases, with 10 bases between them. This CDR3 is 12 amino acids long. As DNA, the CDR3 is TGTGCCTGGACGATGGTTAGCAATGAGCAGTTCTTC. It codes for CAWTMVSNEQFF.

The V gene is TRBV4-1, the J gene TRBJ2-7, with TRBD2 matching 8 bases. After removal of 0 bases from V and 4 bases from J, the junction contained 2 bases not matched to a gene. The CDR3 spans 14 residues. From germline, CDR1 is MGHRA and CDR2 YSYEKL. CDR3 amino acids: CASSQDPSGYEQYF. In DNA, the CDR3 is TGCGCCAGCAGCCAAGATCCTAGCGGGTACGAGCAGTACTTC.

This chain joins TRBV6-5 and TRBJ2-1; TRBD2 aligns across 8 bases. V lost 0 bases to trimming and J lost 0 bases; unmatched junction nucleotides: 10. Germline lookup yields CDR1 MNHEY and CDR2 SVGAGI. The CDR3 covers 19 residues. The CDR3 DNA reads TGTGCCAGCAGTTACTCCCCAGCGGGAGACTTTGGCTCCTACAATGAGCAGTTCTTC. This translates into CASSYSPAGDFGSYNEQFF.

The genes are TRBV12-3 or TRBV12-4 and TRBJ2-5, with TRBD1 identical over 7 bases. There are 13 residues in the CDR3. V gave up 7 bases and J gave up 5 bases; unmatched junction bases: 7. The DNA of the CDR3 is TGTGCCAGCACTACAGGGACAGCGGAGACCCAGTACTTC. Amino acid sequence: CASTTGTAETQYF.

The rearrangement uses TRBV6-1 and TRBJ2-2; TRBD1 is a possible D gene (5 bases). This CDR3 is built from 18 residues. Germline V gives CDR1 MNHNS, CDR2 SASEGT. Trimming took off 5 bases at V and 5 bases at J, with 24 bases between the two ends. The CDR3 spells CASSLDIGGHLRTGELFF. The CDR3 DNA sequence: TGTGCCAGCAGTCTAGATATTGGCGGACACCTGAGAACCGGGGAGCTGTTTTTT.

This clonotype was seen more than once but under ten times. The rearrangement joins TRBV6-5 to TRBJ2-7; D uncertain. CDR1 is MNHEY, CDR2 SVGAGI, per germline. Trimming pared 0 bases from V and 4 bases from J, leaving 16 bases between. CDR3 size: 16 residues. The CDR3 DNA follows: TGTGCCAGCAGTTACTCGCTCCGAGACCTACCTTACGAGCAGTACTTC. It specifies CASSYSLRDLPYEQYF.

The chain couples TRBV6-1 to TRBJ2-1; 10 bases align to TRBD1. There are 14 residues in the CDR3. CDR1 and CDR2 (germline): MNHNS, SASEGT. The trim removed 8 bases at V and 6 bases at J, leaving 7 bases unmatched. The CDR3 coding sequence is TGTGCCAGCCAAACCGGGACAGGGGTCAATGAGCAGTTCTTC. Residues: CASQTGTGVNEQFF.

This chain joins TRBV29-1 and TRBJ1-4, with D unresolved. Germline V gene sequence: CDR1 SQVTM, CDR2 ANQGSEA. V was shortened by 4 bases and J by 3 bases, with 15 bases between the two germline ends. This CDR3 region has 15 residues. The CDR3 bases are TGCAGCGTTGTTAGCTTGGGGAGGTCTAATGAAAAACTGTTTTTT. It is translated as CSVVSLGRSNEKLFF.

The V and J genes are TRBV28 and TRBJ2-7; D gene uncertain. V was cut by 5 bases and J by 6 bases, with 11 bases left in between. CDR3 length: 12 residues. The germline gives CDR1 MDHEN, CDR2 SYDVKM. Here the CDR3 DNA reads TGTGCCAGCAGTGGGCTCCCCCGCGAGCAGTACTTC. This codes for CASSGLPREQYF.

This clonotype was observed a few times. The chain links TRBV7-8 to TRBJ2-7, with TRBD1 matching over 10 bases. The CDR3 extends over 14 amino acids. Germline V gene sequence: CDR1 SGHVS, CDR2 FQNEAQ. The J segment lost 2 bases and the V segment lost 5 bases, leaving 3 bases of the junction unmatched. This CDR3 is CASSGDRGTYEQYF. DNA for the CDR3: TGTGCCAGCAGCGGGGACAGGGGCACCTACGAGCAGTACTTC. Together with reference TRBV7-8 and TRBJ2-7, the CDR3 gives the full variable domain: GAGVSQSPRYKVAKRGQDVALRCDPISGHVSLFWYQQALGQGPEFLTYFQNEAQLDKSGLPSDRFFAERPEGSVSTLKIQRTQQEDSAVYLCASSGDRGTYEQYFGPGTRLTVT.

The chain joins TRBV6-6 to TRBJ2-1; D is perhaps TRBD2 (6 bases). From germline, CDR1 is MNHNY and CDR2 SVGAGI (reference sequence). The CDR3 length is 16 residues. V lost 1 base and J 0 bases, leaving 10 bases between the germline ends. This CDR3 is CASSYFGGGSYNEQFF. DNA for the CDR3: TGTGCCAGCAGTTACTTTGGGGGAGGCTCCTACAATGAGCAGTTCTTC.

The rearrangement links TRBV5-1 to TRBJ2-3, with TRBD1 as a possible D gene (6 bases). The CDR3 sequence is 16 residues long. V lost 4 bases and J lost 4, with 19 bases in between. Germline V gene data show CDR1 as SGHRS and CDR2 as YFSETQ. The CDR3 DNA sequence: TGCGCCAGCAGCGACGGACAGTGGGGGCAGGCAGATACGCAGTATTTT. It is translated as CASSDGQWGQADTQYF.

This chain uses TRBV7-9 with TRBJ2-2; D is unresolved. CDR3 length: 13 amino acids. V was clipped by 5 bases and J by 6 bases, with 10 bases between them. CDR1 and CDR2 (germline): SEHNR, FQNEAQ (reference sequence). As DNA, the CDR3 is TGTGCCAGCAGCGTGGAAGTGTCCGGGGAGCTGTTTTTT. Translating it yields CASSVEVSGELFF.

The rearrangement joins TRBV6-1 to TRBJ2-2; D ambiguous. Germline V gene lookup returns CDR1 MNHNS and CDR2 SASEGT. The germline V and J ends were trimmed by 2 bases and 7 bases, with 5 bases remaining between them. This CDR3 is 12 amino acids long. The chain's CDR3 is CASSEWIGELFF. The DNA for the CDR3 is TGTGCCAGCAGTGAATGGATCGGGGAGCTGTTTTTT.

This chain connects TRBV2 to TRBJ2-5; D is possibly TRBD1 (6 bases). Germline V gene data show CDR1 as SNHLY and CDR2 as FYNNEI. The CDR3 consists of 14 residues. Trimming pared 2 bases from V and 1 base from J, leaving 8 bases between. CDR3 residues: CASSELTGQETQYF. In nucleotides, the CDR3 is TGTGCCAGCAGTGAACTGACAGGCCAAGAGACCCAGTACTTC.

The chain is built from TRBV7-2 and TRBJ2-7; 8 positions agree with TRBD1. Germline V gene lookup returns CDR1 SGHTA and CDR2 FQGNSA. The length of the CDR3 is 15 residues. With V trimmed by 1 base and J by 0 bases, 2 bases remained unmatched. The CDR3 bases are TGTGCCAGCAGCTTAGTACAGGGGGTCTCCTACGAGCAGTACTTC. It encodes CASSLVQGVSYEQYF. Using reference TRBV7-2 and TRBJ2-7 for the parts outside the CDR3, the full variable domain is GAGVSQSPSNKVTEKGKDVELRCDPISGHTALYWYRQSLGQGLEFLIYFQGNSAPDKSGLPSDRFSAERTGGSVSTLTIQRTQQEDSAVYLCASSLVQGVSYEQYFGPGTRLTVT.